The T cell receptor (beta chain) under discussion was sequenced for a study of neurological immune-mediated disorders. The authors made cDNA by 5'RACE with 10-nucleotide random UMIs. TCRdb redid the calling of the 5' RACE reads with MiXCR, one entry per CDR3 protein. The sample records approximately 89,000 distinct CDR3 sequences, roughly 13% being singletons. Study-wide results and caveats: Healthy controls had more TCR clonal expansion than multiple sclerosis, which showed the least, whereas HTLV-1-associated myelopathy showed the most. Private repertoires in all groups were suggested by the finding that expanded clones across subjects shared no CDR3 amino acid sequences.

Trimming removed 6 bases at V and 3 bases at J, with 15 bases between. This CDR3 has 14 residues. Looked up from germline, CDR1 is MDHEN and CDR2 is SYDVKM. This clonotype has ten or more counts. The target antigen is unknown. As for time point: longitudinal time-point 2. The unsorted libraries were prepared from 2 million PBMCs (stored at -80 C). The chain has TRBV28 and TRBJ2-7; tentatively, D is TRBD2 (5 bases). The TCR originated in a female donor with HTLV-1-associated myelopathy (HAM/TSP). The material sequenced was PBMCs. Written as DNA, the CDR3 is TGTGCCAGCAGCTCGGACGGCGGGTACTACGAGCAGTACTTC. It is translated as CASSSDGGYYEQYF.